This is a list of T cell receptor beta chains from one sample in a study of regulatory T cells in long-lasting Graves disease. One entry per CDR3 protein, called by TCRdb with MiXCR from the multiplex PCR reads. The sample lists a few hundred thousand distinct CDR3 sequences; around a quarter were seen once. Specimen: peripheral blood mononuclear cells (PBMCs), collected when the disease was refractory, from a patient treated with antithyroid drugs. The receptors derive from a female donor with Graves disease. The CDR3 runs from the conserved cysteine through the conserved F or W. Each record gives: J gene, clone size, V gene, CDR3 protein. Size is stated for part of the rows, as once, few or many counts, or as a class when the clone is expanded.

j_call: TRBJ2-6
clone_size: -
v_call: TRBV30
cdr3_aa: CAGAGASGANVLTF

j_call: TRBJ1-1
clone_size: few
v_call: TRBV12-3/TRBV12-4
cdr3_aa: CASGTNRGNTEAFF

j_call: TRBJ1-3
clone_size: -
v_call: TRBV10-3
cdr3_aa: CAISDVGNTIYF

j_call: TRBJ1-2
clone_size: few
v_call: TRBV7-9
cdr3_aa: CASSRDLPRDGYTF

j_call: TRBJ2-1
clone_size: many
v_call: TRBV20-1
cdr3_aa: CSAREVAGVDNEQFF

j_call: TRBJ2-7
clone_size: few
v_call: TRBV7-9
cdr3_aa: CASSPRSGSLEQYF

j_call: TRBJ2-3
clone_size: -
v_call: TRBV28
cdr3_aa: CASSWDSTTDTQYF

j_call: TRBJ2-2
clone_size: few
v_call: TRBV12-3/TRBV12-4
cdr3_aa: CASTRQTSYTGELFF

j_call: TRBJ2-7
clone_size: few
v_call: TRBV6-1
cdr3_aa: CASRYGQGGHYEQYF

j_call: TRBJ1-3
clone_size: -
v_call: TRBV25-1
cdr3_aa: CASSHHGGGGNTIYF

j_call: TRBJ1-4
clone_size: few
v_call: TRBV7-9
cdr3_aa: CASSRAGSNEKLFF

j_call: TRBJ2-7
clone_size: -
v_call: TRBV29-1
cdr3_aa: CSVEARGQRGSYEQYF

j_call: TRBJ2-1
clone_size: -
v_call: TRBV3-1
cdr3_aa: CASSQGPGLANHEQFF

j_call: TRBJ2-7
clone_size: many
v_call: TRBV12-3/TRBV12-4
cdr3_aa: CASRRDLSGTGTYEQYF

j_call: TRBJ1-6
clone_size: many
v_call: TRBV2
cdr3_aa: CASSDTENSPLHF

j_call: TRBJ2-2
clone_size: -
v_call: TRBV3-1
cdr3_aa: CASSQGATNTGELFF

j_call: TRBJ2-2
clone_size: many
v_call: TRBV2
cdr3_aa: CASMLSGELFF

j_call: TRBJ2-7
clone_size: many
v_call: TRBV28
cdr3_aa: CASSPGQLFYEQYF

j_call: TRBJ1-4
clone_size: -
v_call: TRBV6-2/TRBV6-3
cdr3_aa: CASSPQGWKEKLFF

j_call: TRBJ2-2
clone_size: -
v_call: TRBV7-2
cdr3_aa: CASSLGPRGTGELFF

j_call: TRBJ2-7
clone_size: -
v_call: TRBV12-3/TRBV12-4
cdr3_aa: CASSLEGSIDEQYF

j_call: TRBJ2-7
clone_size: many
v_call: TRBV2
cdr3_aa: CASSVPYRGPEQYF

j_call: TRBJ1-4
clone_size: many
v_call: TRBV7-8
cdr3_aa: CASSLEGAGNEKLFF

j_call: TRBJ2-6
clone_size: many
v_call: TRBV2
cdr3_aa: CASSDKAGANVLTF

j_call: TRBJ2-7
clone_size: many
v_call: TRBV6-1
cdr3_aa: CASLTSGRAYEQYF

j_call: TRBJ2-4
clone_size: -
v_call: TRBV6-2/TRBV6-3
cdr3_aa: CASSFRDRGRLAKNIQYF

j_call: TRBJ1-1
clone_size: many
v_call: TRBV13
cdr3_aa: CASSAQTVNTEAFF

j_call: TRBJ1-3
clone_size: -
v_call: TRBV5-1
cdr3_aa: CASSLTSSSGNTIYF

j_call: TRBJ2-7
clone_size: many
v_call: TRBV11-2
cdr3_aa: CASSLGRVEQYF

j_call: TRBJ1-2
clone_size: once
v_call: TRBV5-1
cdr3_aa: CASSLTARAANYDYTF

j_call: TRBJ2-7
clone_size: -
v_call: TRBV14
cdr3_aa: CASSQSPAEQYF

j_call: TRBJ2-7
clone_size: few
v_call: TRBV7-2
cdr3_aa: CASSLQEAPYEQYF

j_call: TRBJ1-2
clone_size: many
v_call: TRBV29-1
cdr3_aa: CSVEDTNYGYTF

j_call: TRBJ1-2
clone_size: many
v_call: TRBV28
cdr3_aa: CASSSAVIREANYGYTF

j_call: TRBJ2-1
clone_size: -
v_call: TRBV19
cdr3_aa: CASSTDRGGEQFF

j_call: TRBJ2-7
clone_size: many
v_call: TRBV10-2
cdr3_aa: CASSSTAGTASYEQYF

j_call: TRBJ1-6
clone_size: few
v_call: TRBV7-3
cdr3_aa: CASSSSGGADSPLHF